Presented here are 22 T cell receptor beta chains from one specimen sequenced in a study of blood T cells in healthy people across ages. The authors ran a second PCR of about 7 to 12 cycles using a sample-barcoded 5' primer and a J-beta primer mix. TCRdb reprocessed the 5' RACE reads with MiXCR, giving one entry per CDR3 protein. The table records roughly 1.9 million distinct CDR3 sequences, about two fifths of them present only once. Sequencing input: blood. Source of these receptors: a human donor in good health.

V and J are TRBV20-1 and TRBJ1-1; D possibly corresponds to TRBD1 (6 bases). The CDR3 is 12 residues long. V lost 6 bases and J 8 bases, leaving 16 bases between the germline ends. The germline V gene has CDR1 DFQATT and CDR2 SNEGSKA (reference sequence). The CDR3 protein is CSANTGSLEAFF. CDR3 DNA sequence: TGCAGTGCAAACACAGGGTCTCTGGAAGCTTTCTTT.

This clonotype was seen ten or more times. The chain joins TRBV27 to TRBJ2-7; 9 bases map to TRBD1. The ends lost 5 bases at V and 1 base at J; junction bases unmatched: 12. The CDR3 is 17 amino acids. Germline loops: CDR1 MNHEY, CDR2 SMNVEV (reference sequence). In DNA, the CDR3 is TGTGCCAGCAGTCTATACCCCCCACAGGGGGCATCCTACGAGCAGTACTTC. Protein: CASSLYPPQGASYEQYF.

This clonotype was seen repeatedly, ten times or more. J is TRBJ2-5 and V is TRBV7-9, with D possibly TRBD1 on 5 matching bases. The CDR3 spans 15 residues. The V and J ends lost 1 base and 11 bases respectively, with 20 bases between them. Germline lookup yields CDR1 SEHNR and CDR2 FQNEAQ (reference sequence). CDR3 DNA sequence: TGTGCCAGCAGCTTAGATGGTGTGGGGCACGACGGGCAGTACTTC. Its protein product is CASSLDGVGHDGQYF.

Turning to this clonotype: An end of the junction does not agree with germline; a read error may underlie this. Here the CDR3 DNA reads TGTGCTGGTGGTTACCGGATGTACGAGCAGTACTTC. Amino acid sequence: CAGGYRMYEQYF. The chain links TRBV12-5 to TRBJ2-5; D is ambiguous. Gene TRBJ2-7 matches the end of the DNA better, so the J call may be wrong. The CDR3 consists of 12 residues. Germline V gene sequence: CDR1 LGHNT, CDR2 FRNRAP.

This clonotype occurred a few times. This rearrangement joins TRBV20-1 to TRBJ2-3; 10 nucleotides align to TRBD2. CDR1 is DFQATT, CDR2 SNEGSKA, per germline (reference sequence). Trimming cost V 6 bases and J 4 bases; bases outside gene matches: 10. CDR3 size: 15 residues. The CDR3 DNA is TGCAGTGCACTGAAGCGGGGGGGCTTCTCAGATACGCAGTATTTT. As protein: CSALKRGGFSDTQYF.

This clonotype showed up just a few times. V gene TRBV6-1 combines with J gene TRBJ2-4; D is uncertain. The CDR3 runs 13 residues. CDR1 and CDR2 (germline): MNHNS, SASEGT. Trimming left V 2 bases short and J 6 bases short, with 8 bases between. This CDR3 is CASSENFPNIQYF. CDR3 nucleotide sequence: TGTGCCAGCAGTGAAAACTTTCCAAACATTCAGTACTTC.

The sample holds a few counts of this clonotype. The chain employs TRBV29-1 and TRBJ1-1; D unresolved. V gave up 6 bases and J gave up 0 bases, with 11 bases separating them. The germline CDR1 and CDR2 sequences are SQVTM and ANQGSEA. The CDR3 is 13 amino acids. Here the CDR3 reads CSVAHNLNTEAFF. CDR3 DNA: TGCAGCGTCGCGCACAATTTGAACACTGAAGCTTTCTTT.

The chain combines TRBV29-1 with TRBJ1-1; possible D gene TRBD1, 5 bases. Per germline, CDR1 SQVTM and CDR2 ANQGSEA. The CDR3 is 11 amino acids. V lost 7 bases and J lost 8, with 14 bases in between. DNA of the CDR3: TGCAGCGGAGAGGGGATTCGGGAAGCTTTCTTT. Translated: CSGEGIREAFF.

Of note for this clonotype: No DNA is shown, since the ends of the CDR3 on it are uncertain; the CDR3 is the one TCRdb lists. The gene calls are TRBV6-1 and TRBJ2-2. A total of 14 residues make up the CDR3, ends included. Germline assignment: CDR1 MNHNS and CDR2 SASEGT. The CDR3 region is CASRVGLGTGERFF.

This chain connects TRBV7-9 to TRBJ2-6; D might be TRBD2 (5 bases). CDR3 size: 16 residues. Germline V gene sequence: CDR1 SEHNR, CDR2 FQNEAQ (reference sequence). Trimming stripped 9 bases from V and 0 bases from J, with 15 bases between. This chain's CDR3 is CASTHDYFSGANVLTF. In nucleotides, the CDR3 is TGTGCCAGTACCCATGACTATTTCTCTGGGGCCAACGTCCTGACTTTC.

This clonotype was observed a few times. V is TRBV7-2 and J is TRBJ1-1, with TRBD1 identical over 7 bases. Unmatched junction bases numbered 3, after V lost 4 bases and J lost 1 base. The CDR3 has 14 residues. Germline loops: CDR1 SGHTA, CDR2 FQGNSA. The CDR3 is CASSWGTANTEAFF. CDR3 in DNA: TGTGCCAGCAGCTGGGGGACAGCGAACACTGAAGCTTTCTTT.

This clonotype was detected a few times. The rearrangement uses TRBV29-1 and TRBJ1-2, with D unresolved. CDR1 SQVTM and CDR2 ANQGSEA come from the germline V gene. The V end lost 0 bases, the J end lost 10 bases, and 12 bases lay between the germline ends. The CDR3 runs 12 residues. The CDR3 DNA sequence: TGCAGCGTTGAAGATCTTACGGCGGACTACACCTTC. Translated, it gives CSVEDLTADYTF.

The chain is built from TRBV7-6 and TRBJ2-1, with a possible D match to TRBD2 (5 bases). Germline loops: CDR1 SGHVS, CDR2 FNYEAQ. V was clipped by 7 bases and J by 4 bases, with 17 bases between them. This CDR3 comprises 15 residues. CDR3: CASTLNRDIYNEQFF. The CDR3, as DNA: TGTGCCAGCACCCTTAACCGGGATATATACAATGAGCAGTTCTTC.

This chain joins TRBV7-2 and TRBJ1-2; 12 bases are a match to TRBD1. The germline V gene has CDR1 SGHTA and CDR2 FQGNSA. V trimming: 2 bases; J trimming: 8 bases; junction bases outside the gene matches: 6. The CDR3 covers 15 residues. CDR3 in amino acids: CASSLRGTGGEGYTF. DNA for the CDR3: TGTGCCAGCAGCTTAAGAGGGACAGGGGGCGAAGGCTACACCTTC.

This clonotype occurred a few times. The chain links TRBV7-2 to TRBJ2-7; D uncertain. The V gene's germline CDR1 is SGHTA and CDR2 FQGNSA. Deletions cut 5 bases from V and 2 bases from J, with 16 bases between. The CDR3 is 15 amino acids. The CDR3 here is CASSLLPATPYEQYF. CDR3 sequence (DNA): TGTGCCAGCAGCCTTCTTCCCGCTACGCCCTACGAGCAGTACTTC.

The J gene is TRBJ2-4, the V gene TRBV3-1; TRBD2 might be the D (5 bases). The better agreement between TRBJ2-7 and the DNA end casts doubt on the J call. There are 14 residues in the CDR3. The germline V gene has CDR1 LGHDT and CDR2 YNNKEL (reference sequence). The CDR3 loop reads CASSQGTPSYEQYF. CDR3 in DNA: TGTGCCAGCAGCCAAGGGACTCCGTCCTACGAGCAGTACTTC.

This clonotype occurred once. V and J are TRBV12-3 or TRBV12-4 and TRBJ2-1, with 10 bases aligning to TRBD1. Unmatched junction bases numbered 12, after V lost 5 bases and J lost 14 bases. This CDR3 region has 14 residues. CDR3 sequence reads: CASSVYDRGQNKFF. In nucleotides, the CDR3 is TGTGCCAGCAGTGTATACGACAGGGGGCAAAATAAGTTCTTC.

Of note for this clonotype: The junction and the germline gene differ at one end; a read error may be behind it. The CDR3 sequence: CASSLTGPTDMQYF. In DNA form, the CDR3 reads TGTGCCAGCAGTTTGACAGGTCCCACAGATATGCAGTATTTT. This chain connects TRBV12-3 or TRBV12-4 to TRBJ2-3; possibly TRBD1 for D (6 bases). This CDR3 spans 14 amino acids.

This chain's CDR3 is CAWGKLVNYGYTF. CDR3 DNA sequence: TGTGCCTGGGGCAAGTTAGTTAACTATGGCTACACCTTC. The chain joins TRBV7-2 to TRBJ1-2, with D possibly being TRBD1 (5 bases). V was cut by 11 bases and J by 1 base, with 14 bases left in between. The CDR3 is made up of 13 amino acids. Per germline, CDR1 SGHTA and CDR2 FQGNSA.

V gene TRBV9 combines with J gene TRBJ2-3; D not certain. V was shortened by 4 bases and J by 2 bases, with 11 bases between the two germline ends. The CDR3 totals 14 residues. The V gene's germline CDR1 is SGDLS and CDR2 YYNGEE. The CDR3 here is CASSILGYTDTQYF. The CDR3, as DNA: TGTGCCAGCAGCATTCTCGGTTACACAGATACGCAGTATTTT.

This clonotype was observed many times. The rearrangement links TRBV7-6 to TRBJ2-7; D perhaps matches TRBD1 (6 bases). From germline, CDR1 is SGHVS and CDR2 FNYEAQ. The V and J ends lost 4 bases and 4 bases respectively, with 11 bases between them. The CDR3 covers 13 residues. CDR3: CASSYGTNYEQYF. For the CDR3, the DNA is TGTGCCAGCAGCTACGGGACAAATTACGAGCAGTACTTC.

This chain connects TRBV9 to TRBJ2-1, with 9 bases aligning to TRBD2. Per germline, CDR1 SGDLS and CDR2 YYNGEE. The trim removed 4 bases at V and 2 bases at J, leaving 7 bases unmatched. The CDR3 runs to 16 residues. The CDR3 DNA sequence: TGTGCCAGCAGCCCTATTCTAGCGGGGACCTACAATGAGCAGTTCTTC. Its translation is CASSPILAGTYNEQFF.